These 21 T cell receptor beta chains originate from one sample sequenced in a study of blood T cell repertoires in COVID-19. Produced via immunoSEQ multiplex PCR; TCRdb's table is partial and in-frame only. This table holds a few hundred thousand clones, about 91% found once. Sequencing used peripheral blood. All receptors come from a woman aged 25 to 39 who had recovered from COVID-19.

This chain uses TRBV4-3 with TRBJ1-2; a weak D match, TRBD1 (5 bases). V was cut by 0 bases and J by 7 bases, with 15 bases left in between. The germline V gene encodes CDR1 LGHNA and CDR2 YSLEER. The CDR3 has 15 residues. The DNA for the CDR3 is TGCGCCAGCAGCCAAGATTCCAGGGAGGAGGGTGGCTACACCTTC. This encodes CASSQDSREEGGYTF.

The DNA of the CDR3 is TGTGCCAGCAGCGGGGGGAGAAGGAGCACAGATACGCAGTATTTT. As protein: CASSGGRRSTDTQYF. J is TRBJ2-3 and V is TRBV11-3; possibly TRBD2 for D (6 bases). Per the germline V gene, CDR1 is SGHNT and CDR2 is YENEEA. The length of the CDR3 is 15 residues. The V gene lost 5 bases and the J gene lost 0 bases, with 12 bases spanning the gap.

The CDR3 reads CASRMEGDNEQFF. CDR3 coding DNA: TGTGCCAGCAGAATGGAGGGAGACAATGAGCAGTTCTTC. The chain recombines TRBV3-1 (or the pseudogene TRBV3-2) with TRBJ2-1; D might be TRBD2 (6 bases). The CDR3 runs 13 residues. Germline CDR1 reads LGHDT; CDR2 reads YNNKEL (reference sequence). V was cut by 6 bases and J by 5 bases, with 11 bases left in between.

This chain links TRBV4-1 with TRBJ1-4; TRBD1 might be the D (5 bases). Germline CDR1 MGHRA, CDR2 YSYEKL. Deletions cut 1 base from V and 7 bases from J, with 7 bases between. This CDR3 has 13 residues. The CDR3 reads CASSQGGSEKLFF. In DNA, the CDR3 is TGCGCCAGCAGCCAAGGGGGCAGTGAAAAACTGTTTTTT.

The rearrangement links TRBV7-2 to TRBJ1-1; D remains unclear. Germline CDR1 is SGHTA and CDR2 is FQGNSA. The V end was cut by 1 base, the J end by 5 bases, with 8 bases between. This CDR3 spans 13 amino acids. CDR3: CASSLGRETEAFF. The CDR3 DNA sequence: TGTGCCAGCAGCTTAGGGAGGGAGACTGAAGCTTTCTTT.

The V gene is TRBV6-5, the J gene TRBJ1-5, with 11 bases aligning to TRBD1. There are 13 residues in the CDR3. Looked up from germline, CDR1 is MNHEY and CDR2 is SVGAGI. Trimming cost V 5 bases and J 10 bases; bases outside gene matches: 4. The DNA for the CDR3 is TGTGCCAGCAGTCGGACAGGGGGCGAACCCCAGCATTTT. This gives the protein CASSRTGGEPQHF.

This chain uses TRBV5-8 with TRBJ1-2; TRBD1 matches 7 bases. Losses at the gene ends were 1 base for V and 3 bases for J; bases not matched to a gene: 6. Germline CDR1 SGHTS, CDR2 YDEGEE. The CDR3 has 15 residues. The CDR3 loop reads CASSLMTGSHYGYTF. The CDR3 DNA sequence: TGTGCCAGCAGCTTGATGACAGGGAGTCACTATGGCTACACCTTC.

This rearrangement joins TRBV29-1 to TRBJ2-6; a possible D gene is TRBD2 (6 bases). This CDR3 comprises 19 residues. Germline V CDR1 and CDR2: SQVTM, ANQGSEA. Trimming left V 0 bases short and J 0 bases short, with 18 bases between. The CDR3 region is CSVEDRGATGVSGANVLTF. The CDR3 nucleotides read TGCAGCGTTGAAGATCGAGGGGCAACGGGGGTCTCTGGGGCCAACGTCCTGACTTTC. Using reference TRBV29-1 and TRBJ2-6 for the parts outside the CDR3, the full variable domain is SAVISQKPSRDICQRGTSLTIQCQVDSQVTMMFWYRQQPGQSLTLIATANQGSEATYESGFVIDKFPISRPNLTFSTLTVSNMSPEDSSIYLCSVEDRGATGVSGANVLTFGAGSRLTVL.

This chain's CDR3 is CASNQAGIAGSPLHF. CDR3 nucleotides: TGTGCCAGCAACCAAGCAGGGATCGCTGGTTCACCCCTCCACTTT. V gene TRBV6-5 combines with J gene TRBJ1-6, with D possibly being TRBD1 (5 bases). The germline V gene has CDR1 MNHEY and CDR2 SVGAGI. The CDR3 has 15 amino acids. V was pared by 7 bases and J by 9 bases, with 19 bases between.

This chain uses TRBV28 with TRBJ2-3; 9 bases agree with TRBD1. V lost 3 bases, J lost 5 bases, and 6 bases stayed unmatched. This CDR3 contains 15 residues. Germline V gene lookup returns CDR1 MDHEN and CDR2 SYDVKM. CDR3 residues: CASSFYRGQVDTQYF. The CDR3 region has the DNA TGTGCCAGCAGTTTCTACAGGGGGCAGGTAGATACGCAGTATTTT.

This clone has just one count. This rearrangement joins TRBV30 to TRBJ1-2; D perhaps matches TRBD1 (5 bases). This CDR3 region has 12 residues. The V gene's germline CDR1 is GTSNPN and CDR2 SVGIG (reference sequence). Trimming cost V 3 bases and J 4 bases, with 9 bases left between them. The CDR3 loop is CAWSAGSYGYTF. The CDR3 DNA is TGTGCCTGGAGCGCAGGGTCCTATGGCTACACCTTC.

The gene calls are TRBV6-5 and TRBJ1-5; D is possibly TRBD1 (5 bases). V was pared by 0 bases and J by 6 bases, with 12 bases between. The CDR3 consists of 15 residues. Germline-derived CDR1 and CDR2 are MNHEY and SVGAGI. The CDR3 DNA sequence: TGTGCCAGCAGTTACTCGGGGAATACAGGTCAGCCCCAGCATTTT. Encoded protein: CASSYSGNTGQPQHF.

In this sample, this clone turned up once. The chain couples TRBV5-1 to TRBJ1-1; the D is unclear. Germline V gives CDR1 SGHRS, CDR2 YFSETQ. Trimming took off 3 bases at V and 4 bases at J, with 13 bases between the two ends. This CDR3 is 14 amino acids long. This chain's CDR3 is CASSWGGLGTEAFF. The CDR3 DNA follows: TGCGCCAGCAGCTGGGGAGGGCTCGGCACTGAAGCTTTCTTT.

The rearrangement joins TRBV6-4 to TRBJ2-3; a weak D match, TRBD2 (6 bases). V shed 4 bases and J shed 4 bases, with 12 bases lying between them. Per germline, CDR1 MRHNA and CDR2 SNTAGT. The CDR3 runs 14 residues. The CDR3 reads CASSGLGGSDTQYF. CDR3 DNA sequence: TGTGCCAGCAGTGGACTGGGGGGTTCAGATACGCAGTATTTT.

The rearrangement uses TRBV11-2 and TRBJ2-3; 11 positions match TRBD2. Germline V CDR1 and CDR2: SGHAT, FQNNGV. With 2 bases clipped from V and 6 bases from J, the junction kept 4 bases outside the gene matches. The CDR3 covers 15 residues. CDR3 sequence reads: CASSLIASGGDTQYF. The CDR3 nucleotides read TGTGCCAGCAGCTTAATCGCTAGCGGGGGGGATACGCAGTATTTT.

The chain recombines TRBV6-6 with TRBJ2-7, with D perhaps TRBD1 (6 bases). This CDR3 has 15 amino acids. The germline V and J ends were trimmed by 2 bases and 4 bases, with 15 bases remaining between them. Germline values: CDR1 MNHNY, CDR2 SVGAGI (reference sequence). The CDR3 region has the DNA TGTGCCAGCAGTTACCTGAACCCCAGGGGTTACGAGCAGTACTTC. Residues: CASSYLNPRGYEQYF.

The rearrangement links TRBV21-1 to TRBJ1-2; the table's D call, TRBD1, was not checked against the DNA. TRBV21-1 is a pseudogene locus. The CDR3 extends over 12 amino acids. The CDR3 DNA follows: TGTGCCAGACCTGGACAGGGGAGCGGCTACACCTTC. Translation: CARPGQGSGYTF.

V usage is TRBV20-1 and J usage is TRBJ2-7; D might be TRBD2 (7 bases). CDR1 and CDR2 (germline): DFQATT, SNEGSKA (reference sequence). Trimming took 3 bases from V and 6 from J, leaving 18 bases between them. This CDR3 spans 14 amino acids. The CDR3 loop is CSASTGGPKGEQYF. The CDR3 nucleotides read TGCAGTGCTAGTACCGGGGGGCCTAAAGGCGAGCAGTACTTC.

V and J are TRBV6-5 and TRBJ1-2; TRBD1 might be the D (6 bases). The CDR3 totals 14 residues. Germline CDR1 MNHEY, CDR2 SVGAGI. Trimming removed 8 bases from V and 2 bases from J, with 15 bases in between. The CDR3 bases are TGTGCCAGCTTTAGACAGGCTATAAACTATGGCTACACCTTC. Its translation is CASFRQAINYGYTF.

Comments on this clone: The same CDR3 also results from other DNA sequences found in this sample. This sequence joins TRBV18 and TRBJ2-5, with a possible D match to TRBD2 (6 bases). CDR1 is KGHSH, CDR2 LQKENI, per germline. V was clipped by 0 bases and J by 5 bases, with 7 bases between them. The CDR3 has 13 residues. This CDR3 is CASSPPGLETQYF. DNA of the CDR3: TGTGCCAGCTCACCACCGGGACTGGAGACCCAGTACTTC.

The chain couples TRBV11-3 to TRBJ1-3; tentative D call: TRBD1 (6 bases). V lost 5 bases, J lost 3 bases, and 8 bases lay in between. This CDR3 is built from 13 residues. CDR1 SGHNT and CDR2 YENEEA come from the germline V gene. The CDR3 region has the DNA TGTGCCAGCAGCCCAGGGGTTGGAAACACCATATATTTT. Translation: CASSPGVGNTIYF.